This is a list of T cell receptor beta chains from one sample in a study of blood T cells in healthy people across ages. TCRdb ran MiXCR on the 5' RACE reads and lists one entry per CDR3 protein. The table records about 680,000 distinct CDR3 sequences, around half of them present only once. The specimen sequenced was blood. The origin of the receptors is a woman aged 55-69 years in good health. CDR3s include the opening cysteine and the closing phenylalanine or tryptophan. The D gene is left open where the match is weak. Only part of the rows carry a size: once, few, many, or a class if the clone is expanded.

cdr3_length	v_call	j_call	d_call	clone_size	cdr3_aa	cdr3_nt
14	TRBV5-1	TRBJ2-7	-	-	CASSFASTTYEQYF	TGCGCCAGCAGCTTCGCTTCGACAACATACGAGCAGTACTTC
13	TRBV10-3	TRBJ2-7	TRBD2	-	CAIRTSGPYEQYF	TGTGCCATTCGGACTAGCGGACCCTACGAGCAGTACTTC
13	TRBV18	TRBJ2-3	-	once	CASSPRLVDTQYF	TGTGCCAGCTCACCGCGACTAGTTGATACGCAGTATTTT
14	TRBV4-3	TRBJ2-1	-	few	CASSRTKRHDEQFF	TGCGCCAGCAGCCGGACAAAAAGGCACGATGAGCAGTTCTTC
13	TRBV7-9	TRBJ2-1	-	few	CASSLSGADEQFF	TGTGCCAGCAGCCTATCGGGCGCGGATGAGCAGTTCTTC
17	TRBV6-2/TRBV6-3	TRBJ1-2	TRBD1	few	CASRERQGIRGRRGYTF	TGTGCCAGCAGGGAACGACAGGGAATAAGGGGACGACGTGGCTACACCTTC
16	TRBV5-5	TRBJ2-1	-	-	CASSRSSSGVYNEQFF	TGTGCCAGCAGCAGGTCGAGTAGCGGAGTTTACAATGAGCAGTTCTTC
15	TRBV7-9	TRBJ2-5	-	-	CASSNPTGNQETQYF	TGTGCCAGCAGCAACCCAACAGGGAACCAAGAGACCCAGTACTTC
17	TRBV11-2	TRBJ2-3	TRBD2	-	CASSSLSGRRPTDTQYF	TGTGCCAGCAGCTCTCTTAGCGGGAGGAGGCCCACAGATACGCAGTATTTT
18	TRBV13	TRBJ2-1	TRBD2	-	CASSLSGLAGGLYNEQFF	TGTGCCAGCAGCTTATCTGGACTAGCGGGAGGGTTGTACAATGAGCAGTTCTTC
15	TRBV18	TRBJ1-1	-	once	CASSPPRQLNTEAFF	TGTGCCAGCTCACCACCACGACAGTTGAACACTGAAGCTTTCTTT
15	TRBV2	TRBJ1-6	TRBD1	-	CASILQGANNSPLHF	TGTGCCAGCATTCTCCAGGGGGCAAATAATTCACCCCTCCACTTT
18	TRBV25-1	TRBJ2-6	-	-	CASSESTGGLSGANVLTF	TGTGCCAGCAGTGAGTCGACAGGAGGCCTCTCTGGGGCCAACGTCCTGACTTTC
12	TRBV20-1	TRBJ2-5	-	-	CSAKGYQETQYF	TGCAGTGCTAAAGGGTACCAAGAGACCCAGTACTTC
16	TRBV20-1	TRBJ1-6	-	-	CSARDPRTPINSPLHF	TGCAGTGCTAGAGATCCGCGGACACCGATTAATTCACCCCTCCACTTT
15	TRBV13	TRBJ1-2	TRBD1	-	CASSLRQGKTYGYTF	TGTGCCAGCAGCTTAAGACAGGGGAAGACCTATGGCTACACCTTC
12	TRBV4-2	TRBJ2-7	-	few	CASSQDESGQYF	TGTGCCAGCAGCCAGGACGAGTCGGGCCAGTACTTC
16	TRBV6-5	TRBJ2-3	TRBD2	-	CASSPGLAGVVDTQYF	TGTGCCAGCAGTCCAGGACTAGCGGGAGTGGTAGATACGCAGTATTTT
14	TRBV7-8	TRBJ2-7	TRBD1	few	CASSRGDRAYEQYF	TGTGCCAGCAGCCGAGGGGACAGGGCCTACGAGCAGTACTTC
15	TRBV2	TRBJ2-3	TRBD1	-	CASRQPGQGTDTQYF	TGTGCCAGCAGACAACCGGGACAGGGCACAGATACGCAGTATTTT
16	TRBV27	TRBJ2-5	TRBD2	-	CASSLTLAGGRETQYF	TGTGCCAGCAGTTTAACCTTAGCGGGAGGGCGAGAGACCCAGTACTTC
11	TRBV6-2/TRBV6-3	TRBJ1-1	-	-	CASSEGQEAFF	TGTGCCAGCAGTGAAGGACAGGAAGCTTTCTTT
16	TRBV5-1	TRBJ2-3	TRBD2	-	CASSLDLAGVGDTQYF	TGCGCCAGCAGCTTGGATCTAGCGGGAGTGGGGGATACGCAGTATTTT
13	TRBV20-1	TRBJ2-5	-	-	CSARESTGRTQYF	TGCAGTGCTAGAGAATCAACGGGAAGGACCCAGTACTTC
18	TRBV27	TRBJ2-7	TRBD2	few	CASSVIGAGTSGSYEQYF	TGTGCCAGCAGTGTCATCGGGGCCGGGACTAGCGGCTCCTACGAGCAGTACTTC
15	TRBV20-1	TRBJ2-5	TRBD1	-	CSARAWAQGWQTQYF	TGCAGTGCTAGAGCCTGGGCACAGGGGTGGCAGACCCAGTACTTC
14	TRBV27	TRBJ1-5	-	-	CASSVEGRNQPQHF	TGTGCCAGCAGTGTTGAAGGGCGCAATCAGCCCCAGCATTTT
13	TRBV7-6	TRBJ2-1	-	-	CVSSVTGYSEQFF	TGTGTCAGCAGCGTCACAGGGTATAGTGAGCAGTTCTTC
14	TRBV5-1	TRBJ2-7	-	few	CASSLGTARGEQYF	TGCGCCAGCAGCTTGGGGACGGCTCGGGGCGAGCAGTACTTC
14	TRBV3-1	TRBJ1-1	-	few	CASSRAGGNTEAFF	TGTGCCAGCAGCCGCGCGGGGGGGAACACTGAAGCTTTCTTT
14	TRBV4-3	TRBJ2-1	-	-	CAGSQGLLGDEQFF	TGCGCCGGCAGCCAAGGCCTTCTTGGCGATGAGCAGTTCTTC
11	TRBV29-1	TRBJ2-4	-	-	CSGNLKNIQYF	TGCAGCGGGAACCTTAAAAACATTCAGTACTTC
13	TRBV15	TRBJ2-7	-	few	CATSRRSSYEQYF	TGTGCCACCAGTCGTCGCAGCTCCTACGAGCAGTACTTC
12	TRBV7-9	TRBJ1-3	-	-	CASRSSGNTIYF	TGTGCCAGCCGTTCCTCTGGAAACACCATATATTTT
15	TRBV29-1	TRBJ1-1	-	-	CSVPSGGSMNTEAFF	TGCAGCGTACCAAGCGGGGGCAGCATGAACACTGAAGCTTTCTTT
15	TRBV12-3/TRBV12-4	TRBJ2-7	TRBD2	-	CASSLVVTSGKPQYF	TGTGCCAGCAGTTTAGTGGTTACTAGCGGAAAGCCCCAGTACTTC
13	TRBV14	TRBJ2-1	-	many	CASSQDRLAEQFF	TGTGCCAGCAGCCAAGATCGGCTAGCGGAGCAGTTCTTC
14	TRBV4-1	TRBJ1-2	TRBD1	-	CASSPADRDYGYTF	TGCGCCAGCAGCCCGGCCGACAGGGACTATGGCTACACCTTC
17	TRBV4-1	TRBJ2-7	TRBD2	-	CASSQEEAGVGYNEQYF	TGCGCCAGCAGCCAAGAAGAAGCGGGAGTCGGCTACAATGAGCAGTACTTC
13	TRBV20-1	TRBJ2-7	-	few	CSARDPRSYEQYF	TGCAGTGCTAGAGATCCAAGATCCTACGAGCAGTACTTC
13	TRBV5-1	TRBJ2-1	-	few	CASSGNQGGEQFF	TGCGCCAGCAGCGGGAACCAGGGTGGTGAGCAGTTCTTC
15	TRBV5-1	TRBJ2-5	TRBD1	few	CASSLAGTVEETQYF	TGCGCCAGCAGCTTGGCCGGGACAGTTGAAGAGACCCAGTACTTC
11	TRBV28	TRBJ1-6	-	-	CATSAPSPLHF	TGTGCCACCTCGGCACCTTCACCCCTCCACTTT
15	TRBV11-3	TRBJ2-1	-	-	CASSHTRAAYNEQFF	TGTGCCAGCAGCCACACACGGGCCGCCTACAATGAGCAGTTCTTC
15	TRBV11-2	TRBJ2-7	-	-	CASSPTGLGSYEQYF	TGTGCCAGCAGCCCAACAGGGTTGGGCTCCTACGAGCAGTACTTC
14	TRBV4-2	TRBJ2-3	-	-	CASSLHPQTDTQYF	TGTGCCAGCAGCCTCCATCCCCAGACAGATACGCAGTATTTT
11	TRBV9	TRBJ2-5	-	many	CASSAAETQYF	TGTGCCAGCAGCGCCGCGGAGACCCAGTACTTC
16	TRBV29-1	TRBJ2-3	TRBD2	few	CSVVGTSGPSTDTQYF	TGCAGCGTCGTGGGGACTAGCGGGCCTAGCACAGATACGCAGTATTTT
14	TRBV29-1	TRBJ2-3	TRBD2	few	CSVPVSGGSDTQYF	TGCAGCGTTCCTGTTAGCGGGGGCTCAGATACGCAGTATTTT
13	TRBV7-9	TRBJ2-7	-	few	CASRGQTNYEQYF	TGTGCCAGCAGGGGCCAGACTAACTACGAGCAGTACTTC
15	TRBV13	TRBJ1-2	TRBD1	-	CASSFNPGQGSGYTF	TGTGCCAGCAGCTTTAACCCGGGACAGGGCTCCGGCTACACCTTC
14	TRBV6-2/TRBV6-3	TRBJ2-2	-	-	CAGASTGGTGELFF	TGTGCCGGCGCTTCCACTGGGGGCACCGGGGAGCTGTTTTTT
17	TRBV4-2	TRBJ2-1	TRBD2	-	CASSQVAGGSLGNEQFF	TGTGCCAGCAGCCAAGTGGCGGGAGGTTCCCTGGGGAATGAGCAGTTCTTC
16	TRBV28	TRBJ2-7	-	-	CASSMISGLSSYEQYF	TGTGCCAGCAGTATGATTAGCGGTTTGAGCTCCTACGAGCAGTACTTC
12	TRBV20-1	TRBJ1-2	-	-	CSASSGAEGYTF	TGCAGTGCTAGTTCCGGGGCGGAGGGCTACACCTTC
17	TRBV7-2	TRBJ1-1	-	few	CASSLDRRGVRNTEAFF	TGTGCCAGCAGCTTGGATCGCAGGGGCGTCCGGAACACTGAAGCTTTCTTT
12	TRBV7-2	TRBJ2-1	-	many	CASSPSYNEQFF	TGTGCCAGCAGCCCCTCCTACAATGAGCAGTTCTTC
12	TRBV7-2	TRBJ2-4	-	-	CASSPLQDIQYF	TGTGCCAGCAGCCCCCTCCAGGACATTCAGTACTTC